This T cell receptor (beta chain) was captured by sequencing in a study of blood T cell repertoires in COVID-19. The wider study: COVID-19 samples from acute and convalescent phases originated in the United States, Italy and Spain. T cells, B-cell-depleted T cells, or PBMCs supplied cDNA or gDNA.

Per the original data handling: Using reference gene primer amplification, nucleated cell counts were estimated. Measured with immunoSEQ multiplex PCR; TCRdb has only the in-frame clones, and not every one. The D gene and trimming were derived from the DNA, and the V and J assignments and clone size from that table. This table has about 180,000 clones, 80% to 90% appearing once. It was during active infection that Seattle patients were enrolled and then longitudinally followed. J lost 12 bases, V lost 4 bases, and 15 bases had no gene match. Germline V gene lookup returns CDR1 SGHRS and CDR2 YFSETQ. CDR3 size: 14 residues.

Sample: peripheral blood. This TCR was sampled from a woman older than 75 with COVID-19, enrolled during active disease. The V and J genes are TRBV5-1 and TRBJ1-1; TRBD1 matches 7 bases. The CDR3 sequence is CASSPNPGQPSTFF. The CDR3 DNA follows: TGCGCCAGCAGCCCAAACCCGGGACAGCCAAGTACTTTCTTT.